Described below is a single TCR beta chain sequence and its context. The antigen is undetermined. This sample was included in a study of cytomegalovirus exposure and HLA in healthy donors. Study-wide results and limits: Most observed TCR sequences were rare, whereas some public TCRs were detected in many donors.

Trimming took 4 bases from V and 6 from J, leaving 9 bases between them. The germline V gene encodes CDR1 KGHSH and CDR2 LQKENI. The length of the CDR3 is 12 residues. The PCR employed 60 Vbeta primers together with 13 Jbeta primers. The protocol was immunoSEQ multiplex PCR, while the TCRdb copy is restricted to in-frame clones and leaves out a portion. This table holds roughly 140,000 clones, around 79% found once. The receptor was derived from a middle-aged woman in good health and CMV-seropositive. V is TRBV18 and J is TRBJ1-2, with no clear D. Specimen: PBMCs. This CDR3 reads CASSRELNGYTF. CDR3 bases: TGTGCCAGCTCACGGGAGTTAAATGGCTACACCTTC.